A single sample is the source of the 30 T cell receptor beta chains below, sequenced in a study of blood T cell repertoires in COVID-19. Measured with immunoSEQ multiplex PCR; TCRdb has only the in-frame clones, and not every one. The table includes more than 25,000 clones, around nine tenths detected once. Input material: peripheral blood. These receptors were taken from a human donor in a cohort sampled during active COVID-19.

The rearrangement uses TRBV27 and TRBJ1-2; D unresolved. This CDR3 has 15 amino acids. Trimming removed 6 bases at V and 8 bases at J, with 22 bases between. The V gene's germline CDR1 is MNHEY and CDR2 SMNVEV (reference sequence). The CDR3, as DNA: TGTGCCAGCAGCTCTCCCGACGCCAGGTCGGGGGGCTACACCTTC. Residues: CASSSPDARSGGYTF.

This clone showed up just once. The V and J genes are TRBV28 and TRBJ1-1; weak D call: TRBD1 (5 bases). Germline CDR1 is MDHEN and CDR2 is SYDVKM. Trimming shortened V by 7 bases and J by 0 bases, and 15 bases separated the two germline ends. The CDR3 length is 15 residues. CDR3 nucleotides: TGTGCCAGCACCCTTGGCGGGGGGATGAACACTGAAGCTTTCTTT. This translates into CASTLGGGMNTEAFF.

The chain links TRBV27 to TRBJ2-1, with 10 bases fitting TRBD1. J was trimmed by 9 bases and V by 3 bases; bases with no gene match: 2. Germline V gives CDR1 MNHEY, CDR2 SMNVEV (reference sequence). The CDR3 is made up of 13 amino acids. The CDR3 coding sequence is TGTGCCAGCAGTTTCCGGGACAGGGGTGAGCAGTTCTTC. Translated, it gives CASSFRDRGEQFF.

J is TRBJ2-3 and V is TRBV7-3, with D possibly matching TRBD2 (6 bases). Trimming left V 1 base short and J 2 bases short, with 10 bases between. Germline CDR1 reads SGHTA; CDR2 reads FQGTGA. This CDR3 comprises 15 residues. CDR3 residues: CASSLRGVLTDTQYF. For the CDR3, the DNA is TGTGCCAGCAGCTTAAGGGGGGTCCTCACAGATACGCAGTATTTT. The entire variable domain, with the rest obtained from reference TRBV7-3 and TRBJ2-3, is as follows: GAGVSQTPSNKVTEKGKYVELRCDPISGHTALYWYRQSLGQGPEFLIYFQGTGAADDSGLPNDRFFAVRPEGSVSTLKIQRTERGDSAVYLCASSLRGVLTDTQYFGPGTRLTVL.

There are a few counts of this clone. CDR3 nucleotide sequence: TGTGCCAGCAACCTACTAGCGGGGGGGCGGAATGAGCAGTTCTTC. This gives the protein CASNLLAGGRNEQFF. J is TRBJ2-1 and V is TRBV11-2, with TRBD2 matching 13 bases. Germline CDR1 and CDR2: SGHAT and FQNNGV. The ends lost 7 bases at V and 7 bases at J; junction bases unmatched: 7. This CDR3 region has 15 residues.

The J gene is TRBJ2-1, the V gene TRBV2; the D gene is possibly TRBD1 (5 bases). V lost 10 bases and J 6 bases, leaving 16 bases between the germline ends. The CDR3 loop spans 13 amino acids. CDR1 is SNHLY and CDR2 is FYNNEI in the germline V gene. The CDR3 spells CATSLGLLNEQFF. The CDR3 nucleotides are TGTGCCACCTCTCTGGGGCTACTCAATGAGCAGTTCTTC.

This chain links TRBV5-1 with TRBJ2-1; no firm D call. V lost 4 bases to trimming and J lost 5 bases, with 7 bases between them. Germline V gives CDR1 SGHRS, CDR2 YFSETQ. The CDR3 consists of 12 residues. Here the CDR3 DNA reads TGCGCCAGCAGCCCGAACAACAATGAGCAGTTCTTC. Translated, it gives CASSPNNNEQFF. Complete variable domain (other parts from reference TRBV5-1 and TRBJ2-1): KAGVTQTPRYLIKTRGQQVTLSCSPISGHRSVSWYQQTPGQGLQFLFEYFSETQRNKGNFPGRFSGRQFSNSRSEMNVSTLELGDSALYLCASSPNNNEQFFGPGTRLTVL.

This chain links TRBV18 with TRBJ1-5, with no clear D. Trimming took off 5 bases at V and 1 base at J, with 15 bases between the two ends. The CDR3 loop spans 16 amino acids. Germline loops: CDR1 KGHSH, CDR2 LQKENI. The CDR3 here is CASSTGMAASNQPQHF. The CDR3, as DNA: TGTGCCAGCTCAACGGGTATGGCGGCGAGCAATCAGCCCCAGCATTTT.

The chain is built from TRBV6-6 and TRBJ2-7; 9 bases are a match to TRBD1. The V gene end was trimmed by 8 bases and the J gene end by 4 bases; junction bases not matched to a gene: 9. CDR1 MNHNY and CDR2 SVGAGI come from the germline V gene (reference sequence). The CDR3 is made up of 14 amino acids. The CDR3 reads CASERGTGLYEQYF. The CDR3 nucleotides are TGTGCCAGCGAAAGGGGGACAGGGTTGTACGAGCAGTACTTC.

The rearrangement links TRBV6-5 to TRBJ2-7; 12 nucleotides align to TRBD2. V was clipped by 6 bases and J by 8 bases; unmatched bases: 8. Germline V CDR1 and CDR2: MNHEY, SVGAGI. CDR3 length: 14 residues. CDR3 sequence (DNA): TGTGCCAGCAGGAGACTAGCGGGAGATGGAAAGCAGTACTTC. This gives the protein CASRRLAGDGKQYF.

The J gene is TRBJ1-1, the V gene TRBV10-3, with 8 positions matching TRBD1. Germline loops: CDR1 ENHRY, CDR2 SYGVKD. This CDR3 region has 14 residues. The CDR3 spells CATVLGQGGVEAFF. CDR3 sequence (DNA): TGTGCGACCGTCCTCGGACAGGGTGGAGTTGAAGCTTTCTTT.

To note about this clone: Germline is not matched at one junction end, which may reflect a read error. This chain joins TRBV6-5 and TRBJ1-1; TRBD1 might be the D (5 bases). Germline loops: CDR1 MNHEY, CDR2 SVGAGI. CDR3 length equals 16 residues. CDR3 DNA: TGTGCCAGCAGTAACTCCCGACAGAAGATGAACGCTGAAGCTTTCTTT. Amino acid sequence: CASSNSRQKMNAEAFF.

This sequence joins TRBV28 and TRBJ1-1; the D is unclear. Looked up from germline, CDR1 is MDHEN and CDR2 is SYDVKM. Trimming shortened V by 6 bases and J by 8 bases, and 13 bases separated the two germline ends. The CDR3 covers 12 residues. DNA for the CDR3: TGTGCCAGCAGCAAGAGGGAGAGAGAAGCTTTCTTT. Translation gives CASSKREREAFF.

The chain couples TRBV14 to TRBJ1-4; 8 bases fit TRBD1. Germline V gives CDR1 SGHDN, CDR2 FVKESK. With 5 bases clipped from V and 10 bases from J, the junction kept 6 bases outside the gene matches. This CDR3 comprises 13 residues. CDR3 nucleotide sequence: TGTGCCAGCAGCTATGGGACAGGCTTAAAACTGTTTTTT. Protein sequence: CASSYGTGLKLFF.

This clone showed up just a few times. The CDR3 sequence is CASRLARAALSNQPQHF. DNA of the CDR3: TGTGCAAGTCGCTTAGCGCGGGCAGCGTTAAGCAATCAGCCCCAGCATTTT. The V call is TRBV12-2, the J call TRBJ1-5. TRBV12-2 is reported as a pseudogene. This CDR3 is built from 17 residues.

The V gene is TRBV30, the J gene TRBJ1-1; D uncertain. The CDR3 loop spans 13 amino acids. Germline V gene sequence: CDR1 GTSNPN, CDR2 SVGIG (reference sequence). The V and J ends lost 5 bases and 5 bases respectively, with 15 bases between them. The CDR3 is CAWGGGLGTEAFF. CDR3 bases: TGTGCCTGGGGCGGAGGGTTAGGAACTGAAGCTTTCTTT.

The chain recombines TRBV6-5 with TRBJ2-7, with D possibly being TRBD1 (5 bases). Germline values: CDR1 MNHEY, CDR2 SVGAGI. CDR3 length: 14 residues. V lost 5 bases and J 0 bases, leaving 11 bases between the germline ends. The CDR3 reads CASSPGINSYEQYF. CDR3 sequence (DNA): TGTGCCAGCAGTCCAGGGATAAACTCCTACGAGCAGTACTTC.

The rearrangement links TRBV12-3 or TRBV12-4 to TRBJ1-2; D gene ambiguous. Between the trimmed V and J ends, which lost 7 bases and 7 bases, there was a span of 13 bases. This CDR3 is built from 12 residues. The CDR3 nucleotides read TGTGCCAGCACCAGCCGGTACAGTGGCTACACCTTC. Translation gives CASTSRYSGYTF.

The chain uses TRBV10-3 and TRBJ1-2, with TRBD1 identical over 7 bases. This CDR3 has 15 amino acids. J gave up 7 bases and V 2 bases, and 10 bases lay outside the gene matches. Germline CDR1 ENHRY, CDR2 SYGVKD. CDR3 in DNA: TGTGCCATCAGTGAGCGGGACAGCCTGGAGGGTGGCTACACCTTC. This sequence encodes CAISERDSLEGGYTF.

The CDR3 spells CASSFGQLQETQYF. CDR3 DNA sequence: TGTGCCAGCAGCTTTGGACAGTTACAAGAGACCCAGTACTTC. The chain is built from TRBV7-8 and TRBJ2-5; D may be TRBD1 (6 bases). The CDR3 covers 14 residues. Trimming pared 3 bases from V and 2 bases from J, leaving 10 bases between. CDR1 is SGHVS, CDR2 FQNEAQ, per germline.

This chain connects TRBV25-1 to TRBJ2-5, with 9 bases identical to TRBD2. The CDR3 is 16 amino acids. The germline gives CDR1 MGHDK, CDR2 SYGVNS. Trimming at V came to 2 bases and at J to 2 bases, leaving 6 bases not matched to a gene. The CDR3 DNA is TGTGCCAGCAGTGAACCGCGACTAGCGGCTCAAGAGACCCAGTACTTC. Protein sequence: CASSEPRLAAQETQYF. The full variable domain, with the rest looked up from reference TRBV25-1 and TRBJ2-5, is EADIYQTPRYLVIGTGKKITLECSQTMGHDKMYWYQQDPGMELHLIHYSYGVNSTEKGDLSSESTVSRIRTEHFPLTLESARPSHTSQYLCASSEPRLAAQETQYFGPGTRLLVL.

With respect to this clone: This same CDR3 is encoded by further DNA sequences in the sample. The chain uses TRBV20-1 and TRBJ1-4, with 10 bases matching TRBD1. The CDR3 is 14 residues long. The V gene end was trimmed by 3 bases and the J gene end by 7 bases; junction bases not matched to a gene: 5. The germline CDR1 and CDR2 sequences are DFQATT and SNEGSKA (reference sequence). The CDR3 region is CSASPRDRGEKLFF. The CDR3 nucleotides are TGCAGTGCTAGTCCTCGGGACAGGGGTGAAAAACTGTTTTTT.

This chain links TRBV27 with TRBJ2-3; weak D call: TRBD1 (6 bases). Germline V gene sequence: CDR1 MNHEY, CDR2 SMNVEV (reference sequence). Trimming stripped 4 bases from V and 2 bases from J, with 13 bases between. This CDR3 is 15 amino acids long. The CDR3 bases are TGTGCCAGCAGTTATAAACAGGGACCCACAGATACGCAGTATTTT. Encoded protein: CASSYKQGPTDTQYF.

This clone was picked up a small number of times. The chain joins TRBV2 to TRBJ2-1, with D perhaps TRBD1 (6 bases). This CDR3 region has 14 residues. The V end lost 9 bases, the J end lost 3 bases, and 15 bases lay between the germline ends. Germline CDR1 is SNHLY and CDR2 is FYNNEI. CDR3 residues: CASNRDTGYNEQFF. CDR3 nucleotide sequence: TGTGCCAGTAACCGGGACACTGGCTACAATGAGCAGTTCTTC.

The chain joins TRBV30 to TRBJ2-5; D remains ambiguous. The V gene lost 2 bases and the J gene lost 2 bases, with 3 bases spanning the gap. Per germline, CDR1 GTSNPN and CDR2 SVGIG (reference sequence). The CDR3 is 11 residues long. CDR3 sequence reads: CAWSLQETQYF. In DNA form, the CDR3 reads TGTGCCTGGAGTTTACAAGAGACCCAGTACTTC. The entire variable domain, with the rest obtained from reference TRBV30 and TRBJ2-5, is as follows: SQTIHQWPATLVQPVGSPLSLECTVEGTSNPNLYWYRQAAGRGLQLLFYSVGIGQISSEVPQNLSASRPQDRQFILSSKKLLLSDSGFYLCAWSLQETQYFGPGTRLLVL.

V usage is TRBV21-1 and J usage is TRBJ2-7; the DNA was not compared with TRBD2, the D call given in the table. TRBV21-1 is classified as a pseudogene. The CDR3 runs 20 residues. CDR3 sequence (DNA): TGTGCCAGCAGCAAAGTCCCAGGGACGACTAGCGGGAGGAGGTATGGCGAGCAGTACTTC. It yields the protein CASSKVPGTTSGRRYGEQYF.

This clone was detected only once. This sequence joins TRBV6-5 and TRBJ2-1, with 11 bases matching TRBD2. J gave up 0 bases and V 8 bases, and 3 bases lay outside the gene matches. Germline values: CDR1 MNHEY, CDR2 SVGAGI. The CDR3 has 15 residues. CDR3 sequence reads: CASQGTSGSYNEQFF. In DNA, the CDR3 is TGTGCCAGCCAAGGGACTAGCGGCTCCTACAATGAGCAGTTCTTC.

This chain uses TRBV5-8 with TRBJ2-3, with D possibly being TRBD1 (5 bases). CDR1 SGHTS and CDR2 YDEGEE come from the germline V gene. This CDR3 region has 17 residues. The V end was cut by 0 bases, the J end by 0 bases, with 14 bases between. The CDR3 sequence is CASSLALQVSSTDTQYF. DNA for the CDR3: TGTGCCAGCAGCTTGGCGTTACAGGTTTCTAGCACAGATACGCAGTATTTT.

The V call is TRBV7-9, the J call TRBJ1-2, with unresolved D. Germline-derived CDR1 and CDR2 are SEHNR and FQNEAQ (reference sequence). Trimming took 5 bases from V and 3 from J, leaving 10 bases between them. This CDR3 comprises 13 residues. CDR3 in amino acids: CASSRDIDYGYTF. CDR3 nucleotides: TGTGCCAGCAGCCGAGACATTGACTATGGCTACACCTTC.

The DNA for the CDR3 is TGTGCCTGGAGGGTACCACAGGGGGCGTACGTTGGGCTAGCCAAAAACATTCAGTACTTC. It is translated as CAWRVPQGAYVGLAKNIQYF. The genes are TRBV30 and TRBJ2-4; 9 bases are shared with TRBD1. CDR1 is GTSNPN, CDR2 SVGIG, per germline (reference sequence). CDR3 length: 20 residues. The V gene end was trimmed by 3 bases and the J gene end by 0 bases; junction bases not matched to a gene: 18.